Below, one T cell receptor beta chain is given with its context. This clonotype appeared a few times. Its binding antigen is unknown. No qualities accompany the bases; no much larger clone lies one base away. The meaning of the sample's treatment or condition label: live attenuated yellow fever vaccine strain. A standard Ficoll-Paque protocol was used to isolate PBMCs from peripheral blood. Dynabeads CD4 and CD8 positive selection kits were used to isolate the CD4 and CD8 T-cell fractions. TriZol was used to extract RNA from bulk PBMCs, from CD4 and CD8 fractions, and from dextramer-positive and dextramer-negative fractions. The entry originates in a study of T cells after yellow fever vaccination (dated by TCRdb to between 2019 and 2020). About the investigation overall: The SMART-Seq v4 Ultra Low Input RNA kit was used to prepare libraries from fractions with low cell numbers. To follow T-cell clones before and after both primary and booster YFV17D yellow fever vaccination, bulk TCR alpha and beta repertoires underwent longitudinal sequencing. The cohort comprised two healthy male donors, one aged 18 to 30 and one aged 30 to 40 years. Blood samples were taken at several timepoints before and after primary and secondary immunization, and bulk PBMC replicates and cell subsets were isolated. The paper's findings and limits, for the study overall: Because the study included only a couple of donors, the extent to which the findings can be generalized is limited. Because abundant contaminating clonotypes from the bulk population could be contained in FACS-sorted repertoires, computational filtering was required. A small fraction of clonotypes showed up in both the CD4 and CD8 compartments, probably as a result of convergent recombination. The secondary T-cell response was weaker than the primary response but faster, peaking on day 5 instead of day 15. After the booster, most clones that had expanded after primary vaccination were detected again (around 97% of CD4 and 88% of CD8), suggesting broad maintenance of memory.

V is pruned by 5 bases and J by 4 bases, leaving 5 bases of the junction without a gene match. Sequences MNHNY (CDR1) and SVGAGI (CDR2) are obtained from the germline V gene (reference sequence). The CDR3 spans 13 residues, from the cysteine through the valine. The sequence is cut down to CDR3 DNA, 39 bases in frame from base 1. For sequencing, an Illumina NovaSeq 6000 was employed. TCR cDNA was synthesized by 5'RACE template switching, which introduced a universal primer site and unique molecular identifiers. Priming for cDNA synthesis came from both the TCR alpha and TCR beta constant segments. Libraries were amplified in two PCR steps, with sample barcodes and sequencing adapters added in the second step. Sequencing of libraries was done on Illumina HiSeq 2500 (2x100 bp) or NovaSeq (2x150 bp). The authors' analysis ran thus. MIGEC was used to demultiplex reads and collapse the reads into UMI consensus sequences, and MiXCR was used for V(D)J alignment. Vaccine-responding clonotypes were identified with edgeR using replicate PBMC samples, with FDR below 0.01 and a log2 fold change above 5 up to day 15 being required. CD4 or CD8 identity was assigned to each bulk clonotype according to whether the clonotype was present at higher abundance in the sequenced CD4 repertoire or the sequenced CD8 repertoire. The public reads were reanalyzed by TCRdb: fastp trimming at Q25, MiXCR alignment, in-frame beta chains only. Merged by CDR3 protein, the rows form single entries marked with the most common genes and DNA. The V and J calls were determined by TCRdb, not by the authors. This sample lists 150,000 to 200,000 distinct CDR3 sequences; approximately 10% were detected once. Together, the top ten hold 36% of the sample.

The TCR comes from a young man who received the YFV17D yellow fever vaccine. The sequence links TRBV6-6 to TRBJ2-7, with 7 bases matching TRBD1. The sample was CD8+ T cells sorted from PBMCs, taken 15 days after the yellow fever booster vaccination. The CDR3 in this case is CASSTGAHYEQYV. The DNA sequence reads TGTGCCAGCAGTACAGGGGCCCATTACGAGCAGTACGTC.